What follows are 28 T cell receptor beta chains derived from one specimen sequenced in a study of OX40 agonist ivuxolimab in advanced cancers. TCRdb's table, derived via immunoSEQ multiplex PCR, lists solely in-frame clones and lacks some. The sample carries about 63,000 clones, 80% to 90% recorded once. Sequences were derived from CD4+ or CD8+ T cells sorted from blood, sampled in a trial of the OX40 agonist ivuxolimab. The receptors originated from an adult with an advanced solid tumor such as melanoma, head and neck, liver or kidney cancer.

This clone has a single count. The V gene is TRBV6-6, the J gene TRBJ2-5; D may be TRBD1 or TRBD2 (6 bases each). The CDR3 has 15 residues. Trimming shortened V by 0 bases and J by 4 bases, and 12 bases separated the two germline ends. Germline lookup yields CDR1 MNHNY and CDR2 SVGAGI (reference sequence). The CDR3 DNA is TGTGCCAGCAGTTACTCGAGTGGGGGGCGAGAGACCCAGTACTTC. It encodes CASSYSSGGRETQYF.

This chain's CDR3 is CASSEELSSYNEQFF. CDR3 DNA: TGCGCCAGCAGCGAGGAACTTAGCTCCTACAATGAGCAGTTCTTC. This chain connects TRBV4-1 to TRBJ2-1; D is uncertain. The CDR3 totals 15 residues. Trimming left V 5 bases short and J 0 bases short, with 11 bases between. Germline CDR1 is MGHRA and CDR2 is YSYEKL.

The gene calls are TRBV6-1 and TRBJ2-7; D tentatively fits TRBD1 or TRBD2 (5 bases each). From germline, CDR1 is MNHNS and CDR2 SASEGT. The length of the CDR3 is 13 residues. V was clipped by 5 bases and J by 4 bases, with 12 bases between them. CDR3 residues: CASSMGPRYEQYF. CDR3 DNA sequence: TGTGCCAGCAGTATGGGACCGCGATACGAGCAGTACTTC.

The V gene is TRBV27, the J gene TRBJ2-7; either TRBD1 or TRBD2 may supply D (5 bases each). The CDR3 contains 17 residues. Germline CDR1 and CDR2: MNHEY and SMNVEV (reference sequence). V lost 10 bases, J lost 6 bases, and 31 bases lay in between. DNA of the CDR3: TGTGCCACCAATGCGAGGGACGGTCTAGATGGGGTGGGCGAGCAGTACTTC. Translating it yields CATNARDGLDGVGEQYF.

The CDR3 DNA reads TGTGCCAGCAGTTCCTCTGCGGGAGGTTGGCCCAATGAGCAGTTCTTC. Protein product: CASSSSAGGWPNEQFF. The chain recombines TRBV27 with TRBJ2-1; TRBD2 agrees at 8 bases. The V gene end was trimmed by 4 bases and the J gene end by 6 bases; junction bases not matched to a gene: 11. This CDR3 region has 16 residues. Germline V gives CDR1 MNHEY, CDR2 SMNVEV (reference sequence).

This chain links TRBV6-1 with TRBJ1-1, with D possibly TRBD1 on 5 matching bases. This CDR3 is 16 amino acids long. V was pared by 2 bases and J by 6 bases, with 19 bases between. The V gene's germline CDR1 is MNHNS and CDR2 SASEGT. The CDR3: CASSESAFRGVPEAFF. The CDR3 DNA follows: TGTGCCAGCAGTGAATCGGCTTTTAGAGGGGTCCCTGAAGCTTTCTTT.

This clone has more than one count but fewer than ten. The chain recombines TRBV30 with TRBJ1-1; TRBD1 aligns across 10 bases. This CDR3 region has 14 residues. From germline, CDR1 is GTSNPN and CDR2 SVGIG (reference sequence). The junction had 3 bases not matched to a gene; V was cut back by 2 bases and J by 3 bases. The CDR3 here is CAWSSGQGYTEAFF. DNA for the CDR3: TGTGCCTGGAGTTCGGGACAGGGGTACACTGAAGCTTTCTTT.

This chain uses TRBV5-6 with TRBJ1-1; D ambiguous. CDR1 SGHDT and CDR2 YYEEEE come from the germline V gene. V lost 4 bases and J lost 10, with 17 bases in between. This CDR3 comprises 13 residues. The CDR3 loop reads CASSIRSTPLAFF. In nucleotides, the CDR3 is TGTGCCAGCAGCATACGATCGACGCCTCTAGCTTTCTTT.

CDR3 residues: CASRTGTYYTEAFF. The CDR3 DNA sequence: TGTGCCAGCAGAACCGGGACATATTACACTGAAGCTTTCTTT. This chain connects TRBV27 to TRBJ1-1, with a tentative D call TRBD1 (6 bases). Germline assignment: CDR1 MNHEY and CDR2 SMNVEV (reference sequence). The CDR3 covers 14 residues. V was pared by 6 bases and J by 3 bases, with 14 bases between.

The gene calls are TRBV7-8 and TRBJ2-3; 8 bases align to TRBD2. V lost 11 bases, J lost 4 bases, and 8 bases stayed unmatched. The length of the CDR3 is 13 residues. Germline CDR1 and CDR2: SGHVS and FQNEAQ. The CDR3 DNA is TGTGCCTCCGGGGGGGCATTAGCAGATACGCAGTATTTT. It encodes CASGGALADTQYF. Full variable domain (missing parts from reference TRBV7-8 and TRBJ2-3): GAGVSQSPRYKVAKRGQDVALRCDPISGHVSLFWYQQALGQGPEFLTYFQNEAQLDKSGLPSDRFFAERPEGSVSTLKIQRTQQEDSAVYLCASGGALADTQYFGPGTRLTVL.

The table lists this clone with a count of one. V gene TRBV4-1 combines with J gene TRBJ2-7; TRBD2 aligns across 9 bases. This CDR3 contains 17 residues. Germline lookup yields CDR1 MGHRA and CDR2 YSYEKL. Losses at the gene ends were 0 bases for V and 2 bases for J; bases not matched to a gene: 8. CDR3 in DNA: TGCGCCAGCAGCCAAGATCCCGAAGCGGGAGGTGCCTACGAGCAGTACTTC. Protein sequence: CASSQDPEAGGAYEQYF.

The chain links TRBV4-1 to TRBJ2-1; 9 nucleotides align to TRBD2. Germline V gene sequence: CDR1 MGHRA, CDR2 YSYEKL. V was pared by 0 bases and J by 8 bases, with 8 bases of the junction left unmatched. The CDR3 extends over 16 amino acids. The CDR3 is CASSQDSGLATDEQFF. CDR3 nucleotide sequence: TGCGCCAGCAGCCAAGATTCGGGACTAGCTACCGATGAGCAGTTCTTC.

This clone was seen just once. The chain carries TRBV13 and TRBJ2-1; 8 positions match TRBD2. The CDR3 extends over 14 amino acids. The germline V gene has CDR1 PRHDT and CDR2 FYEKMQ (reference sequence). Trimming cost V 5 bases and J 3 bases; bases outside gene matches: 3. The CDR3 loop reads CASSPGTSYNEQFF. In nucleotides, the CDR3 is TGTGCCAGCAGCCCTGGGACTAGCTACAATGAGCAGTTCTTC.

This chain uses TRBV27 with TRBJ2-3; D gene ambiguous. This CDR3 spans 11 amino acids. The V and J ends lost 6 bases and 6 bases respectively, with 7 bases between them. Germline V gene sequence: CDR1 MNHEY, CDR2 SMNVEV (reference sequence). CDR3 nucleotides: TGTGCCAGCAGCTCAGTCGATACGCAGTATTTT. Amino acid sequence: CASSSVDTQYF.

V and J are TRBV6-1 and TRBJ1-1; 7 nucleotides align to TRBD1. The J segment lost 0 bases and the V segment lost 6 bases, leaving 4 bases of the junction unmatched. The CDR3 runs to 14 residues. CDR1 and CDR2 from the germline V gene are MNHNS and SASEGT. CDR3 sequence (DNA): TGTGCCAGCAGGGGGACAGCTCTGAACACTGAAGCTTTCTTT. Translation gives CASRGTALNTEAFF.

The chain couples TRBV11-2 to TRBJ2-1, with 7 nucleotides matching TRBD1. CDR3 length: 14 amino acids. The germline V gene encodes CDR1 SGHAT and CDR2 FQNNGV. V was clipped by 5 bases and J by 4 bases; unmatched bases: 5. For the CDR3, the DNA is TGTGCCAGCAGCCTTGACAGGGCTTACAATGAGCAGTTCTTC. It is translated as CASSLDRAYNEQFF. Complete variable domain (other parts from reference TRBV11-2 and TRBJ2-1): EAGVAQSPRYKIIEKRQSVAFWCNPISGHATLYWYQQILGQGPKLLIQFQNNGVVDDSQLPKDRFSAERLKGVDSTLKIQPAKLEDSAVYLCASSLDRAYNEQFFGPGTRLTVL.

Concerning this clone itself: This sample includes further DNA sequences coding for the same CDR3. The chain combines TRBV5-4 with TRBJ1-1; 8 bases are a match to TRBD1. Germline lookup yields CDR1 SGHNT and CDR2 YYREEE (reference sequence). The CDR3 covers 11 residues. Germline trimming cut 4 bases from V and 11 bases from J; bases unmatched to any gene: 4. The CDR3: CASSRGQVAFF. The CDR3 region has the DNA TGTGCCAGCAGCCGGGGACAGGTCGCTTTCTTT.

The CDR3 region has the DNA TGTGCCTGGGAACGGACGGGGAACACTGAAGCTTTCTTT. Amino acid sequence: CAWERTGNTEAFF. The chain combines TRBV30 with TRBJ1-1; D not certain. Germline V gene sequence: CDR1 GTSNPN, CDR2 SVGIG (reference sequence). This CDR3 comprises 13 residues. Trimming stripped 5 bases from V and 1 base from J, with 11 bases between.

J is TRBJ2-1 and V is TRBV27, with D unresolved. This CDR3 is 15 amino acids long. With 6 bases removed from V and 2 bases from J, the gap between germline ends came to 14 bases. Germline CDR1 is MNHEY and CDR2 is SMNVEV (reference sequence). CDR3 DNA: TGTGCCAGCAGGAACTCCAGGTACACCTACAATGAGCAGTTCTTC. Amino acid sequence: CASRNSRYTYNEQFF.

V and J are TRBV28 and TRBJ2-1; D unresolved. Germline CDR1 reads MDHEN; CDR2 reads SYDVKM. The CDR3 length is 15 residues. The V gene lost 6 bases and the J gene lost 8 bases, with 20 bases spanning the gap. CDR3 loop: CASSIKLPTRDEQFF. DNA of the CDR3: TGTGCCAGCAGCATAAAACTACCGACCCGAGATGAGCAGTTCTTC.

The CDR3 DNA reads TGTGCCAGCAGCTTCAACACCGGGGAGCTGTTTTTT. This gives the protein CASSFNTGELFF. This chain links TRBV5-5 with TRBJ2-2; D ambiguous. Germline loops: CDR1 SGHKS, CDR2 YYEKEE (reference sequence). The CDR3 has 12 residues. V was cut by 2 bases and J by 2 bases, with 1 base left in between.

V gene TRBV5-6 combines with J gene TRBJ2-7, with 9 bases identical to TRBD2. Per the germline V gene, CDR1 is SGHDT and CDR2 is YYEEEE. This CDR3 has 16 residues. Trimming took 3 bases from V and 4 from J; bases not matched to a gene: 11. CDR3 sequence (DNA): TGTGCCAGCAGCTCAATCCCGGGACTAGCTCCTTACGAGCAGTACTTC. As protein: CASSSIPGLAPYEQYF.

V is TRBV7-9 and J is TRBJ1-4; D gene ambiguous. The CDR3 has 15 residues. The germline gives CDR1 SEHNR, CDR2 FQNEAQ (reference sequence). The V and J ends lost 5 bases and 3 bases respectively, with 13 bases between them. CDR3 nucleotide sequence: TGTGCCAGCAGCCCCTGGACGTCTTCTAATGAAAAACTGTTTTTT. This translates into CASSPWTSSNEKLFF.

The chain employs TRBV27 and TRBJ2-7; possibly TRBD2 for D (6 bases). The CDR3 sequence is 14 residues long. From germline, CDR1 is MNHEY and CDR2 SMNVEV (reference sequence). V was cut by 4 bases and J by 3 bases, with 13 bases left in between. CDR3 protein: CASSSGLDYYEQYF. For the CDR3, the DNA is TGTGCCAGCAGTTCGGGACTCGATTACTACGAGCAGTACTTC.

The J gene is TRBJ1-5, the V gene TRBV30, with 9 positions matching TRBD1. The CDR3 loop spans 14 amino acids. The V and J ends lost 1 base and 9 bases, in that order; junction bases with no gene match: 7. Germline V gives CDR1 GTSNPN, CDR2 SVGIG (reference sequence). The CDR3 sequence: CAWSGGQGTLPQHF. The CDR3 nucleotides read TGTGCCTGGAGTGGGGGACAGGGAACCCTGCCCCAGCATTTT.

The chain recombines TRBV7-9 with TRBJ2-7; 8 bases fit TRBD2. The CDR3 is 15 residues long. V was pared by 4 bases and J by 0 bases, with 5 bases of the junction left unmatched. The V gene's germline CDR1 is SEHNR and CDR2 FQNEAQ (reference sequence). In DNA form, the CDR3 reads TGTGCCAGCAGCTACTCTAGCGGGTCCTCCTACGAGCAGTACTTC. It yields the protein CASSYSSGSSYEQYF.

The V gene is TRBV7-2, the J gene TRBJ2-5; D possibly matches TRBD1 or TRBD2 (5 bases each). In germline, CDR1 is SGHTA, CDR2 FQGNSA. There are 15 residues in the CDR3. Between the trimmed V and J ends, which lost 2 bases and 4 bases, there was a span of 14 bases. Written as DNA, the CDR3 is TGTGCCAGCAGCTTACCGGGGCTCGTAATAGAGACCCAGTACTTC. Translation gives CASSLPGLVIETQYF. Combining the CDR3 with reference TRBV7-2 and TRBJ2-5 gives the whole variable domain GAGVSQSPSNKVTEKGKDVELRCDPISGHTALYWYRQSLGQGLEFLIYFQGNSAPDKSGLPSDRFSAERTGGSVSTLTIQRTQQEDSAVYLCASSLPGLVIETQYFGPGTRLLVL.

CDR3 sequence (DNA): TGTGCCAGCAGCTTACTCAGGGGTTTCACTGAAGCTTTCTTT. Its translation is CASSLLRGFTEAFF. The chain is built from TRBV7-9 and TRBJ1-1, with TRBD1 as a possible D gene (6 bases). This CDR3 has 14 amino acids. Trimming pared 2 bases from V and 4 bases from J, leaving 11 bases between. Germline loops: CDR1 SEHNR, CDR2 FQNEAQ (reference sequence).